These 17 T cell receptor beta chains came from one sample sequenced in a study of spatial heterogeneity in lung cancer. Stated time point: sample taken at primary tumor resection. Researchers sequenced whole RNA taken from tumor, nontumor lung or frozen PBMC without sorting. TCRdb itself ran the 5' RACE reads through MiXCR, one entry per CDR3 protein. The repertoire holds 45,000 or so distinct CDR3 sequences, with about an eighth as singletons. The sample was PBMCs, taken at surgery. All receptors derive from a female donor with early-stage non-small cell lung cancer.

This clonotype was seen only a few times. The chain links TRBV6-6 to TRBJ2-1, with D uncertain. The CDR3 extends over 10 amino acids. Germline V lookup: CDR1 MNHNY, CDR2 SVGAGI (reference sequence). The ends were cut back, 5 bases at V and 7 bases at J, with 3 bases in the middle. Here the CDR3 reads CASSGNEQFF. CDR3 nucleotide sequence: TGTGCCAGCAGTGGGAATGAGCAGTTCTTC.

The sample holds a few counts of this clonotype. The chain joins TRBV28 to TRBJ2-6; 7 positions agree with TRBD1. The CDR3 runs 17 residues. Per germline, CDR1 MDHEN and CDR2 SYDVKM. V trimming: 8 bases; J trimming: 1 base; junction bases outside the gene matches: 11. The CDR3 is CASVKGDSGSGANVLTF. The DNA for the CDR3 is TGTGCCAGCGTAAAGGGGGACAGTGGATCTGGGGCCAACGTCCTGACTTTC.

This clonotype occurred many times. The chain carries TRBV7-2 and TRBJ1-2; 7 nucleotides agree with TRBD1. V lost 5 bases, J lost 8 bases, and 14 bases stayed unmatched. Germline loops: CDR1 SGHTA, CDR2 FQGNSA. The CDR3 contains 15 residues. The CDR3 region has the DNA TGTGCCAGCAGCCATATCAGGGGGGGGGAGAGCGGCTACACCTTC. Its translation: CASSHIRGGESGYTF.

This rearrangement joins TRBV28 to TRBJ2-3, with 12 bases matching TRBD2. Unmatched junction bases numbered 12, after V lost 1 base and J lost 4 bases. The CDR3 has 19 amino acids. Per the germline V gene, CDR1 is MDHEN and CDR2 is SYDVKM. CDR3 protein: CASSLSLRLAGGWADTQYF. As DNA, the CDR3 is TGTGCCAGCAGTTTATCCCTCCGTCTAGCGGGGGGGTGGGCAGATACGCAGTATTTT.

Many counts were recorded for this clonotype. The rearrangement links TRBV3-1 to TRBJ2-7; 11 bases line up with TRBD2. The CDR3 sequence is 16 residues long. Germline V lookup: CDR1 LGHDT, CDR2 YNNKEL (reference sequence). V lost 4 bases and J lost 4; bases outside the gene matches: 9. The CDR3 loop is CASSPLGLAGGYEQYF. The CDR3 DNA reads TGTGCCAGCAGCCCCCTTGGACTAGCGGGCGGATACGAGCAGTACTTC.

This clonotype was picked up a small number of times. The CDR3 region has the DNA TGCGCCAGCAGTTTATCCTACCAAGAGACCCAGTACTTC. Encoded protein: CASSLSYQETQYF. The chain employs TRBV5-1 and TRBJ2-5; no reliable D call. Trimming removed 5 bases at V and 0 bases at J, with 8 bases between. Germline V gene lookup returns CDR1 SGHRS and CDR2 YFSETQ. The CDR3 length is 13 residues.

The chain recombines TRBV19 with TRBJ1-2; 9 positions agree with TRBD1. With 0 bases clipped from V and 2 bases from J, the junction kept 4 bases outside the gene matches. This CDR3 contains 16 residues. Germline assignment: CDR1 LNHDA and CDR2 SQIVND (reference sequence). As DNA, the CDR3 is TGTGCCAGTAGTATAGATTCCGGGACAGGGAACTATGGCTACACCTTC. Amino acids: CASSIDSGTGNYGYTF. Together with reference TRBV19 and TRBJ1-2, the CDR3 gives the full variable domain: DGGITQSPKYLFRKEGQNVTLSCEQNLNHDAMYWYRQDPGQGLRLIYYSQIVNDFQKGDIAEGYSVSREKKESFPLTVTSAQKNPTAFYLCASSIDSGTGNYGYTFGSGTRLTVV.

The chain employs TRBV28 and TRBJ1-5, with a possible D match to TRBD1 (6 bases). Trimming removed 2 bases from V and 3 bases from J, with 8 bases in between. This CDR3 has 14 residues. The germline V gene encodes CDR1 MDHEN and CDR2 SYDVKM. The CDR3: CASSLRGNNQPQHF. CDR3 bases: TGTGCCAGCAGTTTAAGGGGGAACAATCAGCCCCAGCATTTT.

This clonotype occurred many times. The J gene is TRBJ2-1, the V gene TRBV2; D gene ambiguous. This CDR3 contains 12 residues. V lost 2 bases and J lost 8, with 7 bases in between. Per germline, CDR1 SNHLY and CDR2 FYNNEI. Here the CDR3 reads CASSESEHEQFF. The CDR3 DNA sequence: TGTGCCAGCAGTGAATCAGAGCATGAGCAGTTCTTC.

In this sample, this clonotype turned up many times. The chain recombines TRBV6-2 or TRBV6-3 with TRBJ2-5; weak D call: TRBD1 (5 bases). The CDR3 extends over 13 amino acids. V lost 7 bases and J lost 4, with 13 bases in between. The germline V gene encodes CDR1 MNHEY and CDR2 SVGEGT. CDR3 protein: CASKGINGETQYF. The DNA of the CDR3 is TGTGCCAGCAAGGGGATTAATGGAGAGACCCAGTACTTC.

The DNA for the CDR3 is TGTGCCAGCAGTCGGATTAATTCACCCCTCCACTTT. As protein: CASSRINSPLHF. The genes are TRBV6-2 or TRBV6-3 and TRBJ1-6; D not resolved. CDR3 length: 12 residues. Trimming pared 5 bases from V and 6 bases from J, leaving 5 bases between. Per germline, CDR1 MNHEY and CDR2 SVGEGT.

This clonotype occurred a few times. The chain links TRBV11-2 to TRBJ2-1; no reliable D call. This CDR3 has 12 residues. Looked up from germline, CDR1 is SGHAT and CDR2 is FQNNGV. Trimming stripped 0 bases from V and 8 bases from J, with 5 bases between. Here the CDR3 reads CASSLEGYEQFF. As DNA, the CDR3 is TGTGCCAGCAGCTTAGAGGGTTATGAGCAGTTCTTC.

This clonotype was seen ten or more times. The V gene is TRBV12-3 or TRBV12-4, the J gene TRBJ1-5; D gene unclear. The CDR3 is 14 amino acids. The germline V and J ends were trimmed by 5 bases and 5 bases, with 13 bases remaining between them. The CDR3 region is CASSEMSPYQPQHF. In DNA form, the CDR3 reads TGTGCCAGCAGTGAAATGTCCCCTTATCAGCCCCAGCATTTT.

This clonotype was found a few times. The rearrangement joins TRBV2 to TRBJ2-7, with a tentative D call TRBD2 (6 bases). V lost 1 base to trimming and J lost 3 bases, with 13 bases between them. Germline CDR1 is SNHLY and CDR2 is FYNNEI. CDR3 length equals 15 residues. The chain's CDR3 is CASSEEGTSYYEQYF. The DNA for the CDR3 is TGTGCCAGCAGTGAAGAGGGGACTTCCTACTACGAGCAGTACTTC.

A few counts support this clonotype. The chain combines TRBV5-5 with TRBJ2-7; 9 bases map to TRBD1. Germline CDR1 is SGHKS and CDR2 is YYEKEE (reference sequence). J gave up 4 bases and V 4 bases, and 12 bases lay outside the gene matches. The CDR3 is 16 residues long. CDR3 loop: CASSRLQGAHRYEQYF. The CDR3 nucleotides read TGTGCCAGCAGCAGATTACAGGGGGCGCATCGGTACGAGCAGTACTTC.

The chain is built from TRBV7-6 and TRBJ2-5; D ambiguous. Germline CDR1 reads SGHVS; CDR2 reads FNYEAQ. The CDR3 is 15 amino acids. V dropped 1 base and J dropped 8 bases, with 17 bases sitting between them. CDR3 nucleotides: TGTGCCAGCAGCTTAGGGCAGGCTTTCGGTGAAACCCAGTACTTC. This gives the protein CASSLGQAFGETQYF.

This chain links TRBV20-1 with TRBJ1-5, with a tentative D call TRBD1 (5 bases). CDR1 and CDR2 (germline): DFQATT, SNEGSKA (reference sequence). The CDR3 is 15 amino acids. V was trimmed by 0 bases and J by 2 bases, leaving 11 bases between them. The CDR3 is CSARDLDSRNQPQHF. CDR3 DNA: TGCAGTGCTAGAGATCTCGACAGCCGCAATCAGCCCCAGCATTTT.